This TCR beta chain was sequenced for a study of T cell repertoires in cytomegalovirus infection. One entry per CDR3 protein, called by TCRdb with MiXCR from the reads. The sample has about a million distinct CDR3 sequences, about a third seen once. A remark on this clonotype: The target antigen is unknown.

Per germline, CDR1 MNHNY and CDR2 SVGAGI (reference sequence). The V and J ends lost 2 bases and 7 bases respectively, with 26 bases between them. The CDR3 covers 19 residues. The V gene is TRBV6-6, the J gene TRBJ1-4; a weak D match, TRBD1 (5 bases). The sample was cultured CD8+ T cells from PBMCs, taken from culture after CMV antigen stimulation. The TCR was taken from a human donor in good health (CMV status not recorded). Some clones in this sample may be carry-over from other donors' samples. The CDR3 here is CASSYMEMGRVVLSEKLFF. DNA for the CDR3: TGTGCCAGCAGTTACATGGAGATGGGCAGGGTTGTGCTAAGTGAAAAACTGTTTTTT.